Listed below are T cell receptor beta chains from one sample, sequenced in a study of OX40 agonist ivuxolimab in advanced cancers. TCRdb's copy holds only in-frame clones and misses some; the assay was immunoSEQ multiplex PCR. The data show tens of thousands of clones, approximately 89% seen once. This material consisted of CD4+ or CD8+ T cells sorted from blood, taken in a trial of the OX40 agonist ivuxolimab. The receptors were gathered from an adult with an advanced solid tumor such as melanoma, head and neck, liver or kidney cancer. The conserved cysteine and the conserved F or W are not part of the CDR3 here.

CDR3 protein: ASSLGGIHYGYT; J gene: TRBJ1-2; V gene: TRBV5-6
CDR3 protein: ASSPSAGPAYEQY; J gene: TRBJ2-7; V gene: TRBV18
CDR3 protein: ASSFYATGELF; J gene: TRBJ2-2; V gene: TRBV28
CDR3 protein: ASSDGQTNQPQH; J gene: TRBJ1-5; V gene: TRBV10-2
CDR3 protein: ASSPSRTDTQY; J gene: TRBJ2-3; V gene: TRBV5-6
CDR3 protein: ASSPQASRGDTQY; J gene: TRBJ2-3; V gene: TRBV9
CDR3 protein: ASSLARQGARTNYGYT; J gene: TRBJ1-2; V gene: TRBV28
CDR3 protein: ASSTGQIYEQY; J gene: TRBJ2-7; V gene: TRBV19
CDR3 protein: ASSQDYPEDYGYT; J gene: TRBJ1-2; V gene: TRBV4-3
CDR3 protein: ASRLAGDNEQF; J gene: TRBJ2-1; V gene: TRBV19
CDR3 protein: SVEDGTSGKQETQY; J gene: TRBJ2-5; V gene: TRBV29-1
CDR3 protein: ASSVRDLAGGGDIQY; J gene: TRBJ2-4; V gene: TRBV2
CDR3 protein: ASSFRLEF; J gene: TRBJ2-1; V gene: TRBV5-8
CDR3 protein: TPVWRLF; J gene: TRBJ2-2; V gene: TRBV1
CDR3 protein: ASKERGASYSYNEQF; J gene: TRBJ2-1; V gene: TRBV27
CDR3 protein: SVAGISYNEQF; J gene: TRBJ2-1; V gene: TRBV29-1
CDR3 protein: ASSYPGPQETQY; J gene: TRBJ2-5; V gene: TRBV6-6
CDR3 protein: ASSLVNRGAETQY; J gene: TRBJ2-5; V gene: TRBV7-2
CDR3 protein: ASSFGTGGEAF; J gene: TRBJ1-1; V gene: TRBV28
CDR3 protein: ASSMTEGNTEAF; J gene: TRBJ1-1; V gene: TRBV2
CDR3 protein: ASSPPVAGPRYGYT; J gene: TRBJ1-2; V gene: TRBV18
CDR3 protein: ASSLTTGDEKLF; J gene: TRBJ1-4; V gene: TRBV7-9
CDR3 protein: AIVRSGSLEYEQY; J gene: TRBJ2-7; V gene: TRBV2
CDR3 protein: ASRATVSYEQY; J gene: TRBJ2-7; V gene: TRBV6-5
CDR3 protein: ASSWGPEPGANVLT; J gene: TRBJ2-6; V gene: TRBV5-6
CDR3 protein: ASSSLEGQVGYT; J gene: TRBJ1-2; V gene: TRBV27
CDR3 protein: ASSTLAATSGNTIY; J gene: TRBJ1-3; V gene: TRBV19
CDR3 protein: ASSPALGNTEAF; J gene: TRBJ1-1; V gene: TRBV5-4
CDR3 protein: ASSSQGNYGYT; J gene: TRBJ1-2; V gene: TRBV9
CDR3 protein: ASSTDRGLNNEQF; J gene: TRBJ2-1; V gene: TRBV19
CDR3 protein: ASRSAALAGELF; J gene: TRBJ2-2; V gene: TRBV6-5
CDR3 protein: ASTSNEGSPLH; J gene: TRBJ1-6; V gene: TRBV6-5
CDR3 protein: AISASSGGSTDTQY; J gene: TRBJ2-3; V gene: TRBV10-3
CDR3 protein: ASSIGLAGDSQQF; J gene: TRBJ2-1; V gene: TRBV19
CDR3 protein: ASSLAPGVDGYT; J gene: TRBJ1-2; V gene: TRBV11-2
CDR3 protein: ASSLTTGNEQF; J gene: TRBJ2-1; V gene: TRBV7-2
CDR3 protein: ASSLSPGVDSEQF; J gene: TRBJ2-1; V gene: TRBV5-4
CDR3 protein: ASSEGGNVTSTDTQY; J gene: TRBJ2-3; V gene: TRBV2
CDR3 protein: ASSLTYEVTTNEKLF; J gene: TRBJ1-4; V gene: TRBV27
CDR3 protein: ASSQDLWGHQPQH; J gene: TRBJ1-5; V gene: TRBV4-3
CDR3 protein: ASSLYPGEKLF; J gene: TRBJ1-4; V gene: TRBV13
CDR3 protein: ASSPPGSFRNDEQF; J gene: TRBJ2-1; V gene: TRBV18
CDR3 protein: ASSRSRGLSYNEQF; J gene: TRBJ2-1; V gene: TRBV2
CDR3 protein: ASSVGTLYNEQF; J gene: TRBJ2-1; V gene: TRBV9
CDR3 protein: ASSFFLTDQNTQY; J gene: TRBJ2-3; V gene: TRBV28
CDR3 protein: ASRARSGNQPQH; J gene: TRBJ1-5; V gene: TRBV2
CDR3 protein: ASRSELNTEAF; J gene: TRBJ1-1; V gene: TRBV7-9
CDR3 protein: ASSKAGGPGQEF; J gene: TRBJ2-1; V gene: TRBV28
CDR3 protein: SVEDAAGGWYEQY; J gene: TRBJ2-7; V gene: TRBV29-1
CDR3 protein: ATRDRGSPLH; J gene: TRBJ1-6; V gene: TRBV15
CDR3 protein: ASSLAGAGEQY; J gene: TRBJ2-7; V gene: TRBV27